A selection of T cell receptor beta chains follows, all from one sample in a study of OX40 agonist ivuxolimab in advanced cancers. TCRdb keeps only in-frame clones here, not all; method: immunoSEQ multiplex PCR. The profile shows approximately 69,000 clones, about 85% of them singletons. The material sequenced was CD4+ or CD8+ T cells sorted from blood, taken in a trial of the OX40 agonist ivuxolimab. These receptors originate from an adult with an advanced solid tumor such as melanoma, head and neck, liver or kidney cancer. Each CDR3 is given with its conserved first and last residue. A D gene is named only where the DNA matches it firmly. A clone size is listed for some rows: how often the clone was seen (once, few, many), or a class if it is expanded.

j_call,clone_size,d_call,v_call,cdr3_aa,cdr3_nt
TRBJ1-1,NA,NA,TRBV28,CASSSTPWNTEAFF,TGTGCCAGCAGTTCGACCCCCTGGAACACTGAAGCTTTCTTT
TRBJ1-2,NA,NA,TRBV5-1,CASSFGAGGGYGYTF,TGCGCCAGCAGCTTTGGGGCGGGAGGAGGCTATGGCTACACCTTC
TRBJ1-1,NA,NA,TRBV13,CASSPGRGAGAFF,TGTGCCAGCAGCCCGGGGCGTGGGGCAGGAGCTTTCTTT
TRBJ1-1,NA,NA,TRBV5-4,CASRAGLNTEAFF,TGTGCCAGCAGGGCAGGGCTGAACACTGAAGCTTTCTTT
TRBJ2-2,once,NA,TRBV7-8,CASSPPERNTGELFF,TGTGCCAGCAGCCCCCCCGAGAGGAACACCGGGGAGCTGTTTTTT
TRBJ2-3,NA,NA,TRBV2,CASSDQGQIFTDTQYF,TGTGCCAGCAGTGATCAGGGGCAAATCTTTACAGATACGCAGTATTTT
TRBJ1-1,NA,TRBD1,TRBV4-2,CASSPEMGQGVNTEAFF,TGTGCCAGCAGCCCCGAAATGGGACAGGGGGTGAACACTGAAGCTTTCTTT
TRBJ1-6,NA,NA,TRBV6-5,CASSSHTDSPLHF,TGTGCCAGCAGCTCACACACAGACTCACCCCTCCACTTT
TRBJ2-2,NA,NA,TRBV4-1,CASSQETSAPGELFF,TGCGCCAGCAGCCAAGAGACCAGTGCCCCCGGGGAGCTGTTTTTT
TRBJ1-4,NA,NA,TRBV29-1,CSVEDPGFATNEKLFF,TGCAGCGTTGAAGACCCGGGCTTTGCAACTAATGAAAAACTGTTTTTT
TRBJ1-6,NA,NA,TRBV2,CASSAGVNSPLHF,TGTGCCAGCAGTGCAGGGGTCAATTCACCCCTCCACTTT
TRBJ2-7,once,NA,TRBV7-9,CASSGRDTPYEQYF,TGTGCCAGCAGCGGCCGGGACACACCCTACGAGCAGTACTTC
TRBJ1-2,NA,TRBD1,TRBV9,CASSPGTGGNYGYTF,TGTGCCAGCAGCCCAGGGACAGGGGGTAACTATGGCTACACCTTC
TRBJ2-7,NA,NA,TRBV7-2,CASSLGLGPLYEQYF,TGTGCCAGCAGCTTAGGTCTAGGACCCCTCTACGAGCAGTACTTC
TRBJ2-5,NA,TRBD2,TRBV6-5,CASSYGGGYQETQYF,TGTGCCAGCAGTTACGGCGGGGGGTACCAAGAGACCCAGTACTTC
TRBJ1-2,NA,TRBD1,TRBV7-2,CASSLVTGGDYGYTF,TGTGCCAGCAGCTTAGTGACAGGGGGCGACTATGGCTACACCTTC
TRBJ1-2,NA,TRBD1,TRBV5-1,CASSLVEGTGGYTF,TGCGCCAGCAGCTTGGTAGAGGGGACAGGCGGCTACACCTTC
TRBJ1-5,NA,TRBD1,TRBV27,CASSRTGGNQPQHF,TGTGCCAGCAGCCGTACAGGGGGCAATCAGCCCCAGCATTTT
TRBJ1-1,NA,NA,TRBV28,CASSTSGPEAFF,TGTGCCAGCAGCACATCAGGTCCTGAAGCTTTCTTT
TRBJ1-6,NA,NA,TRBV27,CASRQGTTNSPLHF,TGTGCCAGCAGGCAAGGGACGACTAATTCACCCCTCCACTTT
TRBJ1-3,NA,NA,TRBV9,CASSIGQTFSGNTIYF,TGTGCCAGCAGCATTGGACAGACGTTCTCTGGAAACACCATATATTTT
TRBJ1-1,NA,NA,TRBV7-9,CASRQTSNTEAFF,TGTGCCAGCAGGCAGACATCGAACACTGAAGCTTTCTTT
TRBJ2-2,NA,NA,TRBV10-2,CASSITGELFF,TGCGCCAGCAGTATCACCGGGGAGCTGTTTTTT
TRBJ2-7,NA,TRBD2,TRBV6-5,CASTEGLAEIYEQYF,TGTGCCAGCACCGAGGGACTAGCGGAGATCTACGAGCAGTACTTC
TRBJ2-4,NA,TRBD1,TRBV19,CASSTPGQITKNIQYF,TGTGCCAGTAGTACCCCGGGACAGATTACCAAAAACATTCAGTACTTC
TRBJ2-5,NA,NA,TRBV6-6,CASSKGEQETQYF,TGTGCCAGCAGTAAGGGCGAGCAGGAGACCCAGTACTTC
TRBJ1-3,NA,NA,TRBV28,CASSLGGPIGGNTIYF,TGTGCCAGCAGTTTAGGGGGGCCTATAGGTGGAAACACCATATATTTT
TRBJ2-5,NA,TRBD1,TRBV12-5,CASGLVHGGQGQETQYF,TGTGCTAGTGGTTTGGTACACGGCGGACAGGGGCAAGAGACCCAGTACTTC
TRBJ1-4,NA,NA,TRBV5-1,CASSLEPGNEKLFF,TGCGCCAGCAGCTTGGAACCCGGGAATGAAAAACTGTTTTTT
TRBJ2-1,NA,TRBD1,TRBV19,CASSKNDRGSDEQFF,TGTGCCAGTAGTAAAAATGACAGGGGTAGCGATGAGCAGTTCTTC
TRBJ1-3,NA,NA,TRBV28,CASSYSSGNTIYF,TGTGCCAGCAGTTACAGTTCTGGAAACACCATATATTTT